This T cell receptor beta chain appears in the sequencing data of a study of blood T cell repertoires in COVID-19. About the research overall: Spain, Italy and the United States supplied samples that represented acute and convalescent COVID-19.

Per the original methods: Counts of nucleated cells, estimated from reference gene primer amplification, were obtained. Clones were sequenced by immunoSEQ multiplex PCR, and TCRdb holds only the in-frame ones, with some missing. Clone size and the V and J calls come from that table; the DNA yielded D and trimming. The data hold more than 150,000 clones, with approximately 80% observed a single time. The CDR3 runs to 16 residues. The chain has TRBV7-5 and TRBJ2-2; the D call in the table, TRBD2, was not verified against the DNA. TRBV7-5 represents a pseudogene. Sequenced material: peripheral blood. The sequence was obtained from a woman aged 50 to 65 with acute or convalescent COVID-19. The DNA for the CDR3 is TGTGCCAGAAGCTTAGAGCGGGGGAATCACACCGGGGAGCTGTTTTTT. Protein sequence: CARSLERGNHTGELFF.